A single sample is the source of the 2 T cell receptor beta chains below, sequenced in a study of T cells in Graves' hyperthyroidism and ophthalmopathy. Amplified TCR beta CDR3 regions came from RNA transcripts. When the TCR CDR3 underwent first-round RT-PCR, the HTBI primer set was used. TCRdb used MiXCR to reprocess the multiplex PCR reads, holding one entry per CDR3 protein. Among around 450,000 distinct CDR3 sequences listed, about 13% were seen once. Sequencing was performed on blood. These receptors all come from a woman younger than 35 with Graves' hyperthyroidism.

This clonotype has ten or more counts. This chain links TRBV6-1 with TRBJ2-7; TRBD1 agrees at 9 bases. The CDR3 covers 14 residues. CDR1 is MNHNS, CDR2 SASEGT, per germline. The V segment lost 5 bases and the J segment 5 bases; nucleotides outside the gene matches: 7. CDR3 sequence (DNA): TGTGCCAGCAGTCAATGGGACAGGGCCCACGAGCAGTACTTC. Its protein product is CASSQWDRAHEQYF.

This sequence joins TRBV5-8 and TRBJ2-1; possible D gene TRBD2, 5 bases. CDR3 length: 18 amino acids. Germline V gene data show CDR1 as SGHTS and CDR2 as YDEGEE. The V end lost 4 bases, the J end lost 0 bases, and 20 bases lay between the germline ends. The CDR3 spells CASSPRTAMASSYNEQFF. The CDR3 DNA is TGTGCCAGCAGCCCTAGGACTGCCATGGCAAGCTCCTACAATGAGCAGTTCTTC.